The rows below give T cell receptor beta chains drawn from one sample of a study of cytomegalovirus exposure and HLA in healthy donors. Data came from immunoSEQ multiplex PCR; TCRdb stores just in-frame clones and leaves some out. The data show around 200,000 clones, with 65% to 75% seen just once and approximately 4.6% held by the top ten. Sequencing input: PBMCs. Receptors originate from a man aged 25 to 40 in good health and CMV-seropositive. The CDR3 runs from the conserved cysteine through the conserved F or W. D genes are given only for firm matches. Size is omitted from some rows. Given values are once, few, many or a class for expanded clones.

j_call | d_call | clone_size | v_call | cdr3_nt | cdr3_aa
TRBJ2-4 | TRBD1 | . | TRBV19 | TGTGCCAGTAGTATGACAGGGGTAGACAAAAACATTCAGTACTTC | CASSMTGVDKNIQYF
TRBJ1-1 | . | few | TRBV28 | TGTGCCAGCAGTCCCCCGGCGGGGCGGAACACTGAAGCTTTCTTT | CASSPPAGRNTEAFF
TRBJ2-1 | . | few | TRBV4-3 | TGCGCCAGCAGCCAAGATTCGGGGAGTTCCTACAATGAGCAGTTCTTC | CASSQDSGSSYNEQFF
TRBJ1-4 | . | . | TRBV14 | TGTGCCAGCAGCCAAGTACAGGGTAATGAAAAACTGTTTTTT | CASSQVQGNEKLFF
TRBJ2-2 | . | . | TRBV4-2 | TGTGCCAGCAGCCCCCCCCCAGGGGCTGGCGGGGAGCTGTTTTTT | CASSPPPGAGGELFF
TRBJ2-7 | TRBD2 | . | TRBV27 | TGTGCCAGCCGACTAGCGGGAGTGAACGAGCAGTACTTC | CASRLAGVNEQYF
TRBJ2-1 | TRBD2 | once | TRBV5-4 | TGTGCCAGCAGCTTGGAGGCGGGAGCTTTTCACAATGAGCAGTTCTTC | CASSLEAGAFHNEQFF
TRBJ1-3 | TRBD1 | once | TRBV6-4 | TGTGCCAGCATTTCGGGACAGGGGGCTTCAGGAAACACCATATATTTT | CASISGQGASGNTIYF
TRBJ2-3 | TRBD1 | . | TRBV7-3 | TGTGCCAGCAGCTTACAACAGGGGAATACAGATACGCAGTATTTT | CASSLQQGNTDTQYF
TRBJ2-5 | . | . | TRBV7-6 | TGTGCCAGCAGCTTAAACAGGCAAGAGACCCAGTACTTC | CASSLNRQETQYF
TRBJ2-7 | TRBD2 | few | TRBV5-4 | TGTGCCAGCAGCTTGATCACTAGCGGGAGGTACGAGCAGTACTTC | CASSLITSGRYEQYF
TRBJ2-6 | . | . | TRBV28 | TGTGCCAGCAGAGGGGGCCCGGGAGCTGGGGCCAACGTCCTGACTTTC | CASRGGPGAGANVLTF
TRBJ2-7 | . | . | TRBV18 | TGTGCCAGCTCACCGCCCGGGATAGCCGGGTTTTGGGACGAGCAGTACTTC | CASSPPGIAGFWDEQYF
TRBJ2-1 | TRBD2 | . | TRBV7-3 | TGTGCCAGCAGCCCACTAGCGGGAGGGTACAATGAGCAGTTCTTC | CASSPLAGGYNEQFF
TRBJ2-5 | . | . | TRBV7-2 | TGTGCCAGCAGCTTGAGGAGGCCCCCAGAGACCCAGTACTTC | CASSLRRPPETQYF
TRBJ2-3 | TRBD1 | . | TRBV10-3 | TGTGCCATCAGGGGGGACAGGGACTTCACAGATACGCAGTATTTT | CAIRGDRDFTDTQYF
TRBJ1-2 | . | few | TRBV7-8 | TGTGCCAGCAGCTCGACAGGCGAAGGCTACACCTTC | CASSSTGEGYTF
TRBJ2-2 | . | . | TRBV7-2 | TGTGCCAGCAGCCCCGTCCGGACCGGGGAGCTGTTTTTT | CASSPVRTGELFF
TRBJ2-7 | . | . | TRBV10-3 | TGTGCCATCAGTGATCCCCCCCCAGGATACGAGCAGTACTTC | CAISDPPPGYEQYF
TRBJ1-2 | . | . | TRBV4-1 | TGCGCCAGCAGCCAGGTGGGCAACTATGGCTACACCTTC | CASSQVGNYGYTF
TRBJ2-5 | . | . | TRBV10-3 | TGTGCCATCAGTGAGTCGCGCAGGGGGGTCCAAGAGACCCAGTACTTC | CAISESRRGVQETQYF
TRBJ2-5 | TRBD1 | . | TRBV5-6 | TGTGCCAGCAGTCCCCGGGACAGGGCTGGGACCCAGTACTTC | CASSPRDRAGTQYF
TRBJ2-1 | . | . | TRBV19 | TGTGCCAGTAGTATAGGGCAGGGCCTGAACAATGAGCAGTTCTTC | CASSIGQGLNNEQFF
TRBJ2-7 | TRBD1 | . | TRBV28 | TGTGCCAGCAGTCGGGGGGACAGGGTAGCCGAGCAGTACTTC | CASSRGDRVAEQYF
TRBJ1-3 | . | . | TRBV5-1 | TGCGCCAGCAGCGAGTGGGGCGCCGGCTCTGGAAACACCATATATTTT | CASSEWGAGSGNTIYF
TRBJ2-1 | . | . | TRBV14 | TGTGCCAGCAGCCAAGATAGCGGACCCTACAATGAGCAGTTCTTC | CASSQDSGPYNEQFF
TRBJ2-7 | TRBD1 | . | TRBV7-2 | TGTGCCAGCAGCTCCGGGACAGAGGATGTCGAGCAGTACTTC | CASSSGTEDVEQYF
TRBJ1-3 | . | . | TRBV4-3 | TGCGCCAGCAGCCTAGAACAGGCCTCTGGAAACACCATATATTTT | CASSLEQASGNTIYF
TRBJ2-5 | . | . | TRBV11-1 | TGTGCCAGCAGCTCCCTACGGACAGAGCAGGAGACCCAGTACTTC | CASSSLRTEQETQYF
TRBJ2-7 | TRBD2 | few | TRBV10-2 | TGCGCCAGCAGTGAGGTACTAGCGAGGCACGAGCAGTACTTC | CASSEVLARHEQYF
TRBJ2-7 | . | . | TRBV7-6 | TGTGCCAGCAGCTCCACCGGACAGCGAATTCACGAGCAGTACTTC | CASSSTGQRIHEQYF
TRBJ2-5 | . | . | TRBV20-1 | TGCAGTGCTGAGGAGGAGACCCAGTACTTC | CSAEEETQYF
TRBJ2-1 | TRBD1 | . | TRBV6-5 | TGTGCCAGCAGGGGGACAGGTCCCTACAATGAGCAGTTCTTC | CASRGTGPYNEQFF
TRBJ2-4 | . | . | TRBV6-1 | TGTGCCAGCAGTGAAATGCGGGCGGACATTCAGTACTTC | CASSEMRADIQYF
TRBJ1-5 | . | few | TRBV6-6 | TGTGCCAGCAGCCGGGGGAGTAGCAATCAGCCCCAGCATTTT | CASSRGSSNQPQHF
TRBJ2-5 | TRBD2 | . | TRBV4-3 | TGCGCCAGCAGCCGGCGGGGGGGCCAAGAGACCCAGTACTTC | CASSRRGGQETQYF
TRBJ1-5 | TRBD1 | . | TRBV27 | TGTGCCAGCAGTGGAGGGACAGGCCGTCAGCCCCAGCATTTT | CASSGGTGRQPQHF
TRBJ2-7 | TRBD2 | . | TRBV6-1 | TGTGCCAGCATCACCGGGACTAGCGCCTTTTACGAGCAGTACTTC | CASITGTSAFYEQYF
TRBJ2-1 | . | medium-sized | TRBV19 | TGTGCCAGTAGTGCTACTAGTGGGGATTACAATGAGCAGTTCTTC | CASSATSGDYNEQFF
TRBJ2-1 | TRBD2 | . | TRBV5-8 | TGTGCCAGCAGCGGCTGGACTAGCGGGGGGAACAATGAGCAGTTCTTC | CASSGWTSGGNNEQFF
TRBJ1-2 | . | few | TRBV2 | TGTGCCAGCAGTGCCGGCGGCGGCTCCTATGGCTACACCTTC | CASSAGGGSYGYTF
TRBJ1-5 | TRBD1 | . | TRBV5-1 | TGCGCCAGCAGCCCTGGGACAGGGACTTATCAGCCCCAGCATTTT | CASSPGTGTYQPQHF
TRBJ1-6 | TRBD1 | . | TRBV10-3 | TGTGCCATCAGTGAACGGGACAGGGAGAATTCACCCCTCCACTTT | CAISERDRENSPLHF
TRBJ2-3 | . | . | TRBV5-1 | TGCGCCAGCAGCCCGGAGGGGAGACCCACAGATACGCAGTATTTT | CASSPEGRPTDTQYF
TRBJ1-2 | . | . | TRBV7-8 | TGTGCCAGCAGCCGATTGGGGAGGGTCGTGCGCTACACCTTC | CASSRLGRVVRYTF
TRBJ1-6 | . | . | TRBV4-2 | TGTGCCAGCAGCCAAGAGGAGGGCGCGGGATCACCCCTCCACTTT | CASSQEEGAGSPLHF
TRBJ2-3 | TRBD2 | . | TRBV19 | TGTGCCAGTAGTATGGGGACTAGCGCCACAGATACGCAGTATTTT | CASSMGTSATDTQYF
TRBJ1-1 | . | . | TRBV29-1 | TGCAGCGTTGCTGGGAGGTCAGGCTACACTGAAGCTTTCTTT | CSVAGRSGYTEAFF
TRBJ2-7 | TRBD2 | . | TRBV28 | TGTGCCAGCAGTTCCCTAGGGGAGCGGGGCTCCTACGAGCAGTACTTC | CASSSLGERGSYEQYF
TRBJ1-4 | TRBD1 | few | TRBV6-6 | TGTGCCAGCAGTTCCCCGGATACAGGGGGCAACGAAAAACTGTTTTTT | CASSSPDTGGNEKLFF
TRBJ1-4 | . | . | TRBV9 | TGTGCCAGCAGCGTAGAATCAGCCCGGGGTGAAAAACTGTTTTTT | CASSVESARGEKLFF
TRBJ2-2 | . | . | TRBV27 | TGTGCCAGCAGTGTGACTTTTTCCGGGGAGCTGTTTTTT | CASSVTFSGELFF
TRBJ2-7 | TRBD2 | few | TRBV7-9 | TGTGCCAGCAGCCAACTAGCGGGAGGATACGAGCAGTACTTC | CASSQLAGGYEQYF
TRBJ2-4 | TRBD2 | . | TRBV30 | TGTGCCTGGAGTTCTAGCGGGAGGGCCGGAAACATTCAGTACTTC | CAWSSSGRAGNIQYF
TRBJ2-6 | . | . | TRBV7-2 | TGTGCCAGCAGCTTCGTGGGCGGGACCGGGGCCAACGTCCTGACTTTC | CASSFVGGTGANVLTF
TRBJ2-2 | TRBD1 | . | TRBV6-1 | TGTGCCATACGGACAGGGGTAAACACCGGGGAGCTGTTTTTT | CAIRTGVNTGELFF
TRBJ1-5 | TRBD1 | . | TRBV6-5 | TGTGCCAGCAGTCTACAGGGGGCAGGCAATCAGCCCCAGCATTTT | CASSLQGAGNQPQHF